This entry features one T cell receptor beta chain sequence. Its antigen is currently unknown. Here immunoSEQ multiplex PCR was the method, and the copy in TCRdb shows in-frame clones only, minus some. The sample comprises around 230,000 clones, approximately 83% of which are singletons, and roughly 1.2% rests with the top ten. The germline gives CDR1 SEHNR, CDR2 FQNEAQ (reference sequence). V lost 4 bases to trimming and J lost 4 bases, with 22 bases between them. The CDR3 extends over 17 amino acids. This sample was included in a study of cytomegalovirus exposure and HLA in healthy donors. On the study more broadly: The same platform used for the 650 to 700 first-cohort repertoires was also used for the 95 to 150 validation repertoires, as a later analysis reported.

The donors were part of the validation cohort of some 120 subjects. That cohort was separate from the first cohort, which comprised some 670 subjects. General study points: Cytomegalovirus association was assigned to approximately 160 TCR beta chains. The authors confirmed in vitro that three CMV-associated chains were specific for CMV antigens.

This rearrangement joins TRBV7-9 to TRBJ1-1; D perhaps matches TRBD1 (6 bases). Material for sequencing was PBMCs. This clonotype was sampled from a young woman in good health and CMV-seropositive. DNA for the CDR3: TGTGCCAGCAGCTCAACCATTCACCAGGGGTTAGGCACTGAAGCTTTCTTT. This codes for CASSSTIHQGLGTEAFF.